This TCR beta chain is drawn from a study of blood T cells in healthy people across ages (dated by TCRdb to the mid-2010s). About the study as a whole: In model experiments, template switching captured about one uniquely barcoded TCR beta cDNA molecule for every two T cells. To track age-related changes in TCR beta repertoire diversity, the study relied on deep sequencing normalized with unique cDNA molecular identifiers. Donors were grouped into four age groups: young (average approximately 16 years), middle-aged (39), aged (62) and long-lived (about 82). The study analyzed two additional independent replicas of 1 million unique cDNA reads from the same blood draw for two donors, one aged 18 to 29 and one aged 80 or older.

Overall study results and their limits: As age increased, observed TCR beta diversity per million T cells dropped in a roughly linear way, and a significant reduction was already evident by age 40. Because donor CMV infection status was unknown, age-related changes in expanded clonotypes were potentially confounded. The percentage of naive T cells measured by flow cytometry correlated strongly with observed TCR beta diversity. Estimates of total diversity based on one million sequenced T cells were considered lower bounds and underestimates. Compared with the aged group, the long-lived group had more naive CD4+ T cells, fewer expanded clones and increased TCR diversity, a pattern suggesting age selection. Conclusive comparison of naive and antigen-experienced compartments was prevented by the profiling of bulk unsorted PBMCs.

With regard to this clonotype: Its specific antigen is unknown. No much larger clonotype is one base removed from it; base qualities were not supplied.

Donors were approximately 42 systemically healthy Caucasian individuals from Russia aged about 6 to 100 years. Around 9.8 milliliters of peripheral blood were collected from each donor into EDTA-treated Vacutainer tubes. Ficoll-Paque density-gradient centrifugation was used to isolate PBMCs, with at least 6.5 million per sample. Total RNA, at least 6 micrograms per sample, was extracted from PBMCs with Trizol reagent. The percentages of naive CD45RAhigh/CD27high T cells were determined by flow cytometry on a PBMC aliquot from every donor. The CDR3 has 14 amino acids, counting the end cysteine and phenylalanine. Of all the DNA, just the CDR3 is kept, 42 bases in frame from base 1. V lost 10 bases and J lost 4 bases; the stretch between them is 20 bases long. From a lookup of the germline V gene, CDR1 and CDR2 are MNHEY and SVGEGT. The method was 5' RACE. Sequenced on an Illumina HiSeq 2500. A second PCR of about 7 to 12 cycles was run with a J-beta primer mix and a sample-barcoded 5' primer. A unique molecular identifier was introduced onto each TCR beta cDNA molecule by a template-switch 5' adaptor carrying 12 random nucleotides. At least 2.5 million CDR3-containing paired-end reads were obtained from each sample. The Mint cDNA synthesis kit, primed by a TRBC-specific oligonucleotide, was used to synthesize first-strand cDNA from all RNA. Following uracil-DNA glycosylase treatment, all cDNA underwent a first 18-cycle PCR with the universal primers M1SS and BC2_uni_R. From the authors' description of their analysis: Each sample was normalized by randomly selecting 1 million high-quality reads, each carrying a distinct molecular identifier. Reads with shared molecular identifiers were discarded instead of being binned into consensus sequences. CDR3 identification, clonotype clustering and error correction used MiTCR with a Q25 quality threshold and the strictest error-elimination algorithm. A nonparametric unseen species model with Euler transformation was used to estimate a lower bound on total TCR beta diversity. TCRdb reprocessing: public reads trimmed at Q25 with fastp, clones called with MiXCR, in-frame beta chains kept. All rows with the same CDR3 protein become a single entry with the most common DNA and genes. TCRdb's processing, not the authors' own work, is the source of the V and J calls. The sample table holds around 820,000 distinct CDR3 sequences, of which roughly 25% were seen once. Under 4.5% of the sample is taken by the ten largest.

Separately, the same data were catalogued under a study of T cells of mothers and their children. In that second paper, the authors write: Nine systemically healthy Caucasian individuals, comprising three mothers and their six children, were included as donors. cDNA synthesis used all of the extracted RNA, with approximately 1.4 ug of RNA in each 15 ul reaction. In the second PCR, the M1S primer introduced both the sample barcodes and 2-4 random nucleotides. More than 8 million TCR beta CDR3 reads were obtained from each mother, and roughly 3.1 million reads were obtained from each child. Thymic selection similarly shapes TCR recombination output in related and unrelated pairs, with minor effect from inherited differences. Normalized repertoire overlap in related mother-child pairs was always slightly higher than in unrelated mother-child pairs, but the difference was never significant. With a sensitivity of 90 to 100 clones per million clonotypes, no persistent microchimeric T cell clones were detected. To look for features that set related mother-child pairs apart from unrelated individuals, the researchers ran deep NGS to compare the TCR beta repertoires of mothers and children. On average, the children were roughly 10 +/- 4 years old, while the mothers were about 38 +/- 4 years old. After adapters were ligated using NEBNext reagents, the libraries underwent 100+100 nt paired-end sequencing on an Illumina HiSeq 2000. To avoid cross-contamination, the mother libraries and the child libraries were prepared a month apart and sequenced in separate runs. Each donor had between about 500,000 and 2,100,000 distinct TCR beta clonotypes identified. Naive TCR beta clonotypes were estimated from low-frequency clonotypes matched to each donor's FACS-determined naive share, without sorting.

This clonotype was sampled from a boy between 5 and 17 years old in good health. Sequenced sample: blood. The V and J segments used are TRBV6-2 or TRBV6-3 and TRBJ2-7, with the D gene call left open. The sequence in DNA is TGTGCCACCGACCTCTCTCCGGGTGGGTACGAGCAGTACTTC. The encoded protein is CATDLSPGGYEQYF.